This T cell receptor beta chain was found in a study of T cell clonality in common variable immunodeficiency. Germline assignment: CDR1 DFQATT and CDR2 SNEGSKA (reference sequence). V gave up 1 base and J gave up 8 bases, with 9 bases separating them. CDR3 length: 13 residues. The assay was immunoSEQ multiplex PCR, and TCRdb's table has in-frame clones only and misses some. The sample shows tens of thousands of clones, none of them appearing just once. Caucasian heritage predominated among both patients and controls. Study results and limitations: Reportedly, TCR beta sequences from common variable immunodeficiency showed fewer deletions and N-nucleotide insertions.

This clone has ten or more counts. Its antigen is not identified. Coverage ceases 3 residues before the CDR3 finishes, and the germline J gene fills in the end. The sample holds other DNA sequences that translate to the same CDR3. The receptor was isolated from a person aged 18 to 69 in good health. V usage is TRBV20-1 and J usage is TRBJ1-6; D might be TRBD1 (5 bases). The sample comprised peripheral blood mononuclear cells. CDR3: CSARGGGDSPLHF. The sequenced part of the CDR3 DNA is TGCAGTGCTAGAGGTGGGGGGGATTCACCC.